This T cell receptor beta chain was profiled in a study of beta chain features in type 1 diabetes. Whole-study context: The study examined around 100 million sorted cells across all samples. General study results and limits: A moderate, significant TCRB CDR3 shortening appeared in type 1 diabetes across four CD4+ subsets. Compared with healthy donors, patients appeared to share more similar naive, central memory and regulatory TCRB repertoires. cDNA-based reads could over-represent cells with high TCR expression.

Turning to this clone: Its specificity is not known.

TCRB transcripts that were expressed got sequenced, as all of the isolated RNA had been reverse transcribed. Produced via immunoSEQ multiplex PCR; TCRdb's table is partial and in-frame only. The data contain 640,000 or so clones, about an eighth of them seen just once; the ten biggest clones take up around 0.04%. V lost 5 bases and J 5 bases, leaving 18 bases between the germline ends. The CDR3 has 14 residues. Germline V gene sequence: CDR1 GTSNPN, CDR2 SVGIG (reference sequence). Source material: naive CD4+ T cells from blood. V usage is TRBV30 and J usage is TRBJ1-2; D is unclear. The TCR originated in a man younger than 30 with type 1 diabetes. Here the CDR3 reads CAWAGLTREYGYTF. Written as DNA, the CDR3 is TGTGCCTGGGCCGGACTCACGAGAGAGTATGGCTACACCTTC.